This TCR beta chain derives from a study of blood T cell repertoires in COVID-19. Study overall: Sources were T cells, B-cell-depleted T cells, or PBMCs; the material itself was cDNA or gDNA.

In the study's own analysis: Nucleated cell counts were estimated from reference gene primer amplification. Clones were read by immunoSEQ multiplex PCR, and TCRdb kept only the in-frame ones, dropping some. The V and J calls and the clone size are those of that table, but D and trimming were determined from the DNA. The sample contains about 120,000 clones, 85% to 90% of which appear only once. This receptor was obtained from a woman older than 75 with acute or convalescent COVID-19. The sequencing input was peripheral blood.

The CDR3 DNA sequence: TGCGCCAGCTCCGGGACAGACTATGGCTACACCTTC. Protein: CASSGTDYGYTF. J is TRBJ1-2 and V is TRBV5-1; TRBD1 agrees at 7 bases. Trimming removed 7 bases from V and 3 bases from J; junction bases left unmatched: 3. This CDR3 comprises 12 residues. Looked up from germline, CDR1 is SGHRS and CDR2 is YFSETQ.